The 26 T cell receptor beta chains below come from one sample, sequenced in a study of naive and memory T cell subsets. Four PCR rounds used nested alpha and beta constant region primers plus the SP2 primer. TCRdb ran MiXCR on the 5' RACE reads and lists one entry per CDR3 protein. The sample records some 60,000 distinct CDR3 sequences, about 8.3% being singletons. An oligonucleotide containing a UMI was ligated to the 3' end of TCR cDNA. These receptors came from a female donor in good health.

This clonotype was seen only a few times. J is TRBJ2-2 and V is TRBV6-5, with TRBD1 as a possible D gene (6 bases). Germline V gives CDR1 MNHEY, CDR2 SVGAGI. CDR3 length: 16 residues. Trimming removed 7 bases from V and 7 bases from J, with 22 bases in between. CDR3 nucleotide sequence: TGTGCCAGCACCCCCAGAAAACAGGGTTCGGGCGGGGAGCTGTTTTTT. It yields the protein CASTPRKQGSGGELFF.

This clonotype was counted at least ten times. The chain carries TRBV6-2 or TRBV6-3 and TRBJ2-3; the match to TRBD2 covers 9 bases. V was pared by 6 bases and J by 1 base, with 5 bases of the junction left unmatched. This CDR3 has 15 residues. Per the germline V gene, CDR1 is MNHEY and CDR2 is SVGEGT. CDR3 in DNA: TGTGCCAGCAGCCGTAGCGGGGGAGGCACAGATACGCAGTATTTT. Encoded protein: CASSRSGGGTDTQYF.

The chain couples TRBV7-6 to TRBJ1-1; D uncertain. Trimming shortened V by 1 base and J by 4 bases, and 7 bases separated the two germline ends. The CDR3 loop spans 13 amino acids. Germline CDR1 reads SGHVS; CDR2 reads FNYEAQ. The CDR3 coding sequence is TGTGCCAGCAGCTTAGGGGGAGTCACTGAAGCTTTCTTT. Encoded protein: CASSLGGVTEAFF.

J is TRBJ2-1 and V is TRBV7-2, with D perhaps being TRBD1 or TRBD2 (5 bases each). CDR3 length: 15 amino acids. Looked up from germline, CDR1 is SGHTA and CDR2 is FQGNSA. V was cut by 2 bases and J by 5 bases, with 13 bases left in between. The CDR3 is CASSLTGTGNNEQFF. CDR3 bases: TGTGCCAGCAGCTTAACCGGGACGGGGAACAATGAGCAGTTCTTC.

The genes are TRBV5-4 and TRBJ2-7; TRBD2 matches at 11 bases. Trimming at V came to 0 bases and at J to 11 bases, leaving 7 bases not matched to a gene. Germline V gene data show CDR1 as SGHNT and CDR2 as YYREEE (reference sequence). The CDR3 length is 14 residues. CDR3: CASSLELAGVKEYF. DNA of the CDR3: TGTGCCAGCAGCTTGGAACTAGCGGGGGTAAAGGAGTACTTC. Combining the CDR3 with reference TRBV5-4 and TRBJ2-7 gives the whole variable domain ETGVTQSPTHLIKTRGQQVTLRCSSQSGHNTVSWYQQALGQGPQFIFQYYREEENGRGNFPPRFSGLQFPNYSSELNVNALELDDSALYLCASSLELAGVKEYFGPGTRLTVT.

The rearrangement uses TRBV29-1 and TRBJ2-3; D not certain. The length of the CDR3 is 12 residues. In germline, CDR1 is SQVTM, CDR2 ANQGSEA. Trimming took 6 bases from V and 3 from J, leaving 10 bases between them. CDR3 nucleotides: TGCAGCGTGAGCCGTTCGACAGATACGCAGTATTTT. This sequence encodes CSVSRSTDTQYF.

This clonotype was seen more than once but under ten times. The chain carries TRBV12-3 or TRBV12-4 and TRBJ1-3, with 8 bases that match TRBD1. The length of the CDR3 is 15 residues. With 8 bases clipped from V and 0 bases from J, the junction kept 6 bases outside the gene matches. The CDR3 DNA reads TGTGCCAGCGTGGGGGACAGGTTCTCTGGAAACACCATATATTTT. This encodes CASVGDRFSGNTIYF.

This clonotype appeared many times. The CDR3 loop is CATMTERLGGYTF. The CDR3 coding sequence is TGTGCCACCATGACGGAGAGACTGGGGGGCTACACCTTC. V gene TRBV28 combines with J gene TRBJ1-2; D is ambiguous. V was clipped by 10 bases and J by 8 bases, with 20 bases between them. The germline CDR1 and CDR2 sequences are MDHEN and SYDVKM. This CDR3 is built from 13 residues.

In its sample, this clonotype was seen many times. This chain joins TRBV4-2 and TRBJ2-1, with 8 bases lining up with TRBD2. The germline CDR1 and CDR2 sequences are LGHNA and YNFKEQ. V shed 3 bases, J shed 4 bases, and the junction held 8 bases outside the gene matches. The CDR3 totals 16 residues. The CDR3 protein is CASSQGHGGEYNEQFF. For the CDR3, the DNA is TGTGCCAGCAGCCAGGGACACGGGGGGGAATACAATGAGCAGTTCTTC.

This clonotype was picked up a small number of times. The V call is TRBV11-2, the J call TRBJ1-6, with D perhaps TRBD1 (5 bases). This CDR3 spans 16 amino acids. Trimming removed 1 base at V and 7 bases at J, with 14 bases between. Germline V gives CDR1 SGHAT, CDR2 FQNNGV. The CDR3 region is CASSLGRGRWNSPLHF. The DNA of the CDR3 is TGTGCCAGCAGCTTAGGACGGGGGAGGTGGAATTCACCCCTCCACTTT.

This clonotype appeared many times. The J gene is TRBJ1-2, the V gene TRBV29-1, with TRBD1 as a possible D gene (6 bases). Germline V gives CDR1 SQVTM, CDR2 ANQGSEA. The CDR3 contains 11 residues. V was shortened by 4 bases and J by 11 bases, with 14 bases between the two germline ends. The CDR3 DNA is TGCAGCGTTGGTCACAGGGAGGGTTACACCTTC. This translates into CSVGHREGYTF. The full variable domain, in which reference TRBV29-1 and TRBJ1-2 provide the parts outside the CDR3, is SAVISQKPSRDICQRGTSLTIQCQVDSQVTMMFWYRQQPGQSLTLIATANQGSEATYESGFVIDKFPISRPNLTFSTLTVSNMSPEDSSIYLCSVGHREGYTFGSGTRLTVV.

The sample holds many counts of this clonotype. The chain employs TRBV12-3 or TRBV12-4 and TRBJ1-5; tentatively, D is TRBD1 (6 bases). CDR3 length: 15 amino acids. V dropped 1 base and J dropped 3 bases, with 10 bases sitting between them. DNA for the CDR3: TGTGCCAGCAGTTTAGGGGGGGGCAACAATCAGCCCCAGCATTTT. Protein product: CASSLGGGNNQPQHF.

Ten or more counts support this clonotype. The CDR3 region is CASKGRDGTNQPQHF. The CDR3 nucleotides are TGTGCCAGTAAGGGCAGGGATGGGACTAATCAGCCCCAGCATTTT. This chain uses TRBV19 with TRBJ1-5; possible D gene TRBD1, 5 bases. Germline CDR1 reads LNHDA; CDR2 reads SQIVND (reference sequence). Trimming removed 7 bases from V and 4 bases from J, with 17 bases in between. This CDR3 has 15 residues.

This clonotype has only a few counts. The genes are TRBV2 and TRBJ1-1; D not resolved. The CDR3 consists of 15 residues. V dropped 4 bases and J dropped 1 base, with 13 bases sitting between them. Germline CDR1 reads SNHLY; CDR2 reads FYNNEI. The CDR3 loop is CASSASGLTNTEAFF. As DNA, the CDR3 is TGTGCCAGCAGTGCTTCTGGACTTACGAACACTGAAGCTTTCTTT.

The table lists this clonotype with a few counts. V and J are TRBV7-9 and TRBJ2-5; D not resolved. This CDR3 is built from 14 residues. The V end was cut by 2 bases, the J end by 1 base, with 8 bases between. CDR1 and CDR2 (germline): SEHNR, FQNEAQ (reference sequence). CDR3 DNA: TGTGCCAGCAGCTTAACGGCAGCCCAAGAGACCCAGTACTTC. Its translation: CASSLTAAQETQYF.

The chain combines TRBV12-3 or TRBV12-4 with TRBJ2-1; 9 bases map to TRBD2. V shed 3 bases and J 9 bases; nucleotides not matched to a gene: 9. CDR3 length: 15 amino acids. As DNA, the CDR3 is TGTGCCAGCAGTTTTGAAGAGCGGGGGGATCCTGAGCAGTTCTTC. Its protein product is CASSFEERGDPEQFF.

This clonotype occurred a few times. The chain carries TRBV29-1 and TRBJ2-5; D gene ambiguous. Looked up from germline, CDR1 is SQVTM and CDR2 is ANQGSEA. Trimming took off 6 bases at V and 3 bases at J, with 5 bases between the two ends. This CDR3 has 10 amino acids. The DNA of the CDR3 is TGCAGCGTAGCAGAAGAGACCCAGTACTTC. Its protein is CSVAEETQYF.

The rearrangement joins TRBV11-1 to TRBJ1-6, with unresolved D. CDR3 size: 14 residues. Germline V lookup: CDR1 SGHAT, CDR2 FQDESV (reference sequence). Trimming took off 5 bases at V and 2 bases at J, with 7 bases between the two ends. In nucleotides, the CDR3 is TGTGCCAGCAGCGACCGGGCCTATAATTCACCCCTCCACTTT. This encodes CASSDRAYNSPLHF.

The V call is TRBV5-1, the J call TRBJ2-1; 10 bases match TRBD2. The germline V gene encodes CDR1 SGHRS and CDR2 YFSETQ. V dropped 4 bases and J dropped 5; count of bases not matched to a gene: 3. This CDR3 region has 14 residues. The CDR3 region is CASSLGLANNEQFF. CDR3 in DNA: TGCGCCAGCAGCCTGGGACTAGCGAACAATGAGCAGTTCTTC.

In its sample, this clonotype was seen a few times. J is TRBJ1-3 and V is TRBV5-4; D might be TRBD1 (6 bases). The CDR3 spans 15 residues. The V and J ends lost 5 bases and 2 bases respectively, with 14 bases between them. Per the germline V gene, CDR1 is SGHNT and CDR2 is YYREEE (reference sequence). The CDR3 protein is CASRPAGAAGNTIYF. CDR3 DNA sequence: TGTGCCAGCAGACCTGCAGGGGCAGCTGGAAACACCATATATTTT. The entire variable domain, with the rest obtained from reference TRBV5-4 and TRBJ1-3, is as follows: ETGVTQSPTHLIKTRGQQVTLRCSSQSGHNTVSWYQQALGQGPQFIFQYYREEENGRGNFPPRFSGLQFPNYSSELNVNALELDDSALYLCASRPAGAAGNTIYFGEGSWLTVV.

This clonotype was seen at least ten times. The chain recombines TRBV12-3 or TRBV12-4 with TRBJ2-7, with a weak D call TRBD1 (6 bases). Trimming pared 4 bases from V and 0 bases from J, leaving 13 bases between. The CDR3 has 15 amino acids. DNA for the CDR3: TGTGCCAGCAGTTCCTCCGGGACAAGCTCCTACGAGCAGTACTTC. Translating it yields CASSSSGTSSYEQYF.

This clonotype showed up just once. A clone one base away is much larger, so this may be a read error. This chain uses TRBV3-1 with TRBJ2-7, with TRBD1 identical over 8 bases. CDR1 LGHDT and CDR2 YNNKEL come from the germline V gene (reference sequence). This CDR3 spans 14 amino acids. The CDR3 protein is CASSQQGTGYERYF. Written as DNA, the CDR3 is TGTGCCAGCAGCCAGCAGGGGACAGGCTACGAGCGGTACTTC.

V gene TRBV7-2 combines with J gene TRBJ2-5, with D hard to call. V was shortened by 3 bases and J by 7 bases, with 15 bases between the two germline ends. Germline V lookup: CDR1 SGHTA, CDR2 FQGNSA. The length of the CDR3 is 14 residues. CDR3 in amino acids: CASSLVLPRGTQYF. The CDR3 bases are TGTGCCAGCAGCTTGGTTTTACCTAGAGGGACCCAGTACTTC.

The chain uses TRBV20-1 and TRBJ2-7; D is unclear. The germline gives CDR1 DFQATT, CDR2 SNEGSKA (reference sequence). The CDR3 spans 13 residues. Trimming took 6 bases from V and 6 from J, leaving 18 bases between them. CDR3 region: CSAPGRLVSEQYF. CDR3 DNA sequence: TGCAGTGCCCCGGGCAGATTGGTCAGCGAGCAGTACTTC.

This clonotype has more than one count but fewer than ten. The rearrangement links TRBV9 to TRBJ2-6; 7 nucleotides agree with TRBD1. The germline CDR1 and CDR2 sequences are SGDLS and YYNGEE. This CDR3 has 17 residues. Trimming at V came to 3 bases and at J to 2 bases, leaving 8 bases not matched to a gene. In DNA, the CDR3 is TGTGCCAGCAGCGGAGCAGGACAGGCAGCTGGGGCCAACGTCCTGACTTTC. Its translation is CASSGAGQAAGANVLTF.

This clonotype appeared many times. The rearrangement joins TRBV20-1 to TRBJ2-3, with D tentatively TRBD2 (6 bases). Germline values: CDR1 DFQATT, CDR2 SNEGSKA (reference sequence). The length of the CDR3 is 14 residues. Trimming cost V 4 bases and J 3 bases, with 14 bases left between them. The CDR3 nucleotides read TGCAGTGCTAAGACGGGGGAGAATACAGATACGCAGTATTTT. Translated, it gives CSAKTGENTDTQYF.